These 21 T cell receptor beta chains came from one sample sequenced in a study of T cell repertoires in cytomegalovirus infection. TCRdb ran MiXCR on the reads and lists one entry per CDR3 protein. The sample contains hundreds of thousands of distinct CDR3 sequences, 33% of which appear only once. These TCRs are of unknown antigen specificity. The sample consisted of cultured PBMCs, taken from culture after CMV antigen stimulation. These receptors were collected from a human donor in good health (CMV status not recorded). Some clones in this sample may be carry-over from other donors' samples.

The V call is TRBV20-1, the J call TRBJ1-1, with 8 bases fitting TRBD1. The V and J ends lost 3 bases and 0 bases, in that order; junction bases with no gene match: 6. Germline CDR1 reads DFQATT; CDR2 reads SNEGSKA (reference sequence). This CDR3 is 15 amino acids long. The CDR3 reads CSASDRQGMNTEAFF. The CDR3, as DNA: TGCAGTGCTAGCGACAGACAGGGGATGAACACTGAAGCTTTCTTT.

This CDR3 reads CASSARGRPDEQFF. In DNA form, the CDR3 reads TGTGCCAGCAGTGCTCGCGGGAGGCCAGATGAGCAGTTCTTC. The chain links TRBV27 to TRBJ2-1; 8 nucleotides align to TRBD2. From germline, CDR1 is MNHEY and CDR2 SMNVEV (reference sequence). The CDR3 totals 14 residues. The V segment lost 5 bases and the J segment 8 bases; nucleotides outside the gene matches: 8.

Only a few counts were recorded for this clonotype. The chain links TRBV20-1 to TRBJ1-1, with no clear D. The germline CDR1 and CDR2 sequences are DFQATT and SNEGSKA (reference sequence). V was trimmed by 3 bases and J by 1 base, leaving 6 bases between them. This CDR3 spans 12 amino acids. The CDR3 nucleotides are TGCAGTGCTAGTCCCGGGAACACTGAAGCTTTCTTT. It codes for CSASPGNTEAFF.

A few counts support this clonotype. The chain employs TRBV6-2 or TRBV6-3 and TRBJ2-3; TRBD2 is a possible D gene (6 bases). The CDR3 contains 16 residues. Looked up from germline, CDR1 is MNHEY and CDR2 is SVGEGT. The ends were cut back, 6 bases at V and 2 bases at J, with 18 bases in the middle. Written as DNA, the CDR3 is TGTGCCAGCAGGGAACAACTAGCTCAGATCACAGATACGCAGTATTTT. It translates to CASREQLAQITDTQYF.

This clonotype was counted a few times. This chain uses TRBV5-1 with TRBJ2-6, with D maybe TRBD2 (5 bases). The CDR3 loop spans 18 amino acids. V was shortened by 0 bases and J by 0 bases, with 13 bases between the two germline ends. The germline V gene encodes CDR1 SGHRS and CDR2 YFSETQ. The CDR3 protein is CASSLAGSVHSGANVLTF. The CDR3 nucleotides are TGCGCCAGCAGCTTGGCGGGGTCAGTCCACTCTGGGGCCAACGTCCTGACTTTC.

This clonotype was observed a few times. The chain has TRBV25-1 and TRBJ1-1; D might be TRBD1 (5 bases). CDR1 is MGHDK, CDR2 SYGVNS, per germline. V was pared by 3 bases and J by 1 base, with 15 bases between. The CDR3 loop spans 16 amino acids. CDR3 DNA sequence: TGTGCCAGCAGTGACCCCCTTGAGGGGACGAACACTGAAGCTTTCTTT. It yields the protein CASSDPLEGTNTEAFF.

The V gene is TRBV5-6, the J gene TRBJ2-1; TRBD2 is a possible D gene (7 bases). Looked up from germline, CDR1 is SGHDT and CDR2 is YYEEEE. CDR3 length equals 16 residues. V was trimmed by 4 bases and J by 4 bases, leaving 18 bases between them. The CDR3 nucleotides read TGTGCCAGCAGCCCCCGGGGGCCTAGCGGATACAATGAGCAGTTCTTC. It encodes CASSPRGPSGYNEQFF. Full variable domain (missing parts from reference TRBV5-6 and TRBJ2-1): DAGVTQSPTHLIKTRGQQVTLRCSPKSGHDTVSWYQQALGQGPQFIFQYYEEEERQRGNFPDRFSGHQFPNYSSELNVNALLLGDSALYLCASSPRGPSGYNEQFFGPGTRLTVL.

This clonotype appeared a few times. The chain has TRBV19 and TRBJ1-5; D gene unclear. The CDR3 length is 14 residues. Trimming took 8 bases from V and 0 from J, leaving 11 bases between them. Germline V gene data show CDR1 as LNHDA and CDR2 as SQIVND (reference sequence). In DNA, the CDR3 is TGTGCCAGTTACAGCTTCTATAGCAATCAGCCCCAGCATTTT. Residues: CASYSFYSNQPQHF.

The chain recombines TRBV6-2 or TRBV6-3 with TRBJ2-7; the match to TRBD1 covers 8 bases. The CDR3 extends over 18 amino acids. Looked up from germline, CDR1 is MNHEY and CDR2 is SVGEGT. Germline trimming cut 2 bases from V and 0 bases from J; bases unmatched to any gene: 12. CDR3 protein: CASSYSEKAGGFSYEQYV. CDR3 DNA sequence: TGTGCCAGCAGTTACAGTGAGAAGGCAGGGGGCTTCTCCTACGAGCAGTACGTC.

This clonotype was seen more than once but under ten times. V is TRBV5-1 and J is TRBJ2-1; D call uncertain. Looked up from germline, CDR1 is SGHRS and CDR2 is YFSETQ. The CDR3 length is 13 residues. V lost 2 bases and J 7 bases, leaving 10 bases between the germline ends. The CDR3 nucleotides read TGCGCCAGCAGCTTTACTATTGGAAATGAGCAGTTCTTC. Protein: CASSFTIGNEQFF.

This chain uses TRBV2 with TRBJ1-6; D is unclear. V was clipped by 7 bases and J by 8 bases, with 18 bases between them. Germline values: CDR1 SNHLY, CDR2 FYNNEI. The CDR3 consists of 15 residues. DNA for the CDR3: TGTGCCAGCACCCGGGAGGCGGCCACGGATTCACCCCTCCACTTT. Translating gives CASTREAATDSPLHF.

The chain recombines TRBV3-1 with TRBJ2-1; D call uncertain. CDR3 size: 15 residues. V was trimmed by 0 bases and J by 5 bases, leaving 11 bases between them. Germline V gene data show CDR1 as LGHDT and CDR2 as YNNKEL (reference sequence). CDR3 nucleotide sequence: TGTGCCAGCAGCCAAGATTCGAGCCAGCACAATGAGCAGTTCTTC. Translation gives CASSQDSSQHNEQFF.

This clonotype was observed a few times. This sequence joins TRBV7-6 and TRBJ2-3; TRBD2 matches 7 bases. Unmatched junction bases numbered 6, after V lost 1 base and J lost 2 bases. In germline, CDR1 is SGHVS, CDR2 FNYEAQ. The length of the CDR3 is 16 residues. The CDR3 DNA sequence: TGTGCCAGCAGCTTAGGGTCTAGCGGACCCACAGATACGCAGTATTTT. It yields the protein CASSLGSSGPTDTQYF.

The chain combines TRBV7-6 with TRBJ2-7; TRBD2 might be the D (7 bases). The CDR3 runs 15 residues. Trimming removed 0 bases at V and 3 bases at J, with 12 bases between. Germline CDR1 is SGHVS and CDR2 is FNYEAQ. The DNA for the CDR3 is TGTGCCAGCAGCTTAGCGCCGAGGGGGGGCTACGAGCAGTACGTC. It yields the protein CASSLAPRGGYEQYV.

The chain joins TRBV10-2 to TRBJ1-2; 8 bases are a match to TRBD1. CDR3 length: 13 residues. The J segment lost 3 bases and the V segment lost 10 bases, leaving 7 bases of the junction unmatched. Germline-derived CDR1 and CDR2 are WSHSY and SAAADI. The chain's CDR3 is CATSDRVDYGYTF. CDR3 DNA: TGCGCCACCTCGGACAGGGTCGACTATGGCTACACCTTC.

This rearrangement joins TRBV4-2 to TRBJ2-7; 12 positions agree with TRBD1. Germline trimming cut 3 bases from V and 3 bases from J; bases unmatched to any gene: 6. Germline V gene sequence: CDR1 LGHNA, CDR2 YNFKEQ. CDR3 length: 16 residues. The CDR3 loop is CASSQGGTGGVYEQYF. The CDR3 bases are TGTGCCAGCAGCCAGGGAGGGACAGGGGGCGTCTACGAGCAGTACTTC.

V gene TRBV12-3 or TRBV12-4 combines with J gene TRBJ1-1; D ambiguous. The CDR3 totals 15 residues. V gave up 8 bases and J gave up 0 bases, with 16 bases separating them. In DNA, the CDR3 is TGTGCCAGCGGGCCGGTCGTGGTTATGAACACTGAAGCTTTCTTT. It translates to CASGPVVVMNTEAFF.

The chain joins TRBV12-3 or TRBV12-4 to TRBJ1-2; the D gene is possibly TRBD1 (6 bases). The CDR3 has 16 amino acids. The germline V and J ends were trimmed by 5 bases and 4 bases, with 20 bases remaining between them. Here the CDR3 DNA reads TGTGCCAGCAGTCCCGGGACAAGACGAAGGGCCTATGGCTACACCTTC. Protein sequence: CASSPGTRRRAYGYTF.

The chain uses TRBV12-3 or TRBV12-4 and TRBJ1-2, with a possible D match to TRBD1 (5 bases). V gave up 5 bases and J gave up 7 bases, with 11 bases separating them. This CDR3 region has 12 residues. CDR3 residues: CASSPGFGGYTF. Here the CDR3 DNA reads TGTGCCAGCAGTCCAGGGTTTGGTGGCTACACCTTC.

The chain couples TRBV12-3 or TRBV12-4 to TRBJ1-1, with D possibly matching TRBD1 (5 bases). V lost 5 bases to trimming and J lost 3 bases, with 10 bases between them. This CDR3 is built from 13 residues. CDR3 bases: TGTGCCAGCAGTAAGACAGTGCACACTGAAGCTTTCTTT. This encodes CASSKTVHTEAFF.

The chain combines TRBV7-8 with TRBJ2-6; D not certain. Trimming cost V 7 bases and J 0 bases, with 13 bases left between them. Germline lookup yields CDR1 SGHVS and CDR2 FQNEAQ. The CDR3 runs to 16 residues. CDR3 amino acids: CASIQRRISGANVLTF. CDR3 coding DNA: TGTGCCAGCATCCAGAGGCGAATCTCTGGGGCCAACGTCCTGACTTTC.